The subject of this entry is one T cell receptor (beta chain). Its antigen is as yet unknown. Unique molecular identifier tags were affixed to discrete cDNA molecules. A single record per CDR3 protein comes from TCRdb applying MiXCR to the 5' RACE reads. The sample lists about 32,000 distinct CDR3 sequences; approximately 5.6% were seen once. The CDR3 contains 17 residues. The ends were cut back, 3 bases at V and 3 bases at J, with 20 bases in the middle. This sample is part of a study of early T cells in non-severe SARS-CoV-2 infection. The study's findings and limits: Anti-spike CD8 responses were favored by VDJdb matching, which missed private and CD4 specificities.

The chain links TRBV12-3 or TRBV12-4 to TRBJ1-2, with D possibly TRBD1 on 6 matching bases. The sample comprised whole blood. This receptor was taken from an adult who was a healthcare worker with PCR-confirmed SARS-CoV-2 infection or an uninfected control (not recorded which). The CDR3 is CASSFGDTRSLYYGYTF. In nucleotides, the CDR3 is TGTGCCAGCAGTTTCGGGGACACCAGATCCTTATACTATGGCTACACCTTC.